This TCR beta chain is from a study of control samples from healthy donors and cancer patients. The data were produced by immunoSEQ multiplex PCR, yet TCRdb's version contains in-frame clones alone and is incomplete. This sample carries roughly 120,000 clones, approximately 90% of them seen once, and the ten largest clones take 15% to 20%. This clone was counted once. Germline V gene lookup returns CDR1 MNHEY and CDR2 SVGEGT. This CDR3 has 18 amino acids. Trimming removed 2 bases from V and 2 bases from J; junction bases left unmatched: 8. This chain links TRBV6-2 or TRBV6-3 with TRBJ2-2, with TRBD2 identical over 10 bases. Sequenced material: blood. The receptor comes from a woman between 45 and 60 years old in good health. CDR3 sequence (DNA): TGTGCCAGCAGTTACCTCTGGACTAGCGGACTTAACACCGGGGAGCTGTTTTTT. Encoded protein: CASSYLWTSGLNTGELFF.